Each of the 17 T cell receptor beta chains below was sequenced from the same sample in a study of regulatory T cells in long-lasting Graves disease. Time point in this sample: newly diagnosed GD, antithyroid drugs for less than 3 months. Extracted RNA from PBMCs served as the source of the TCR library. Through Arm-PCR of CDR3 regions and iRepertoire HTBI primers, TCR beta libraries were built. TCRdb reprocessed the multiplex PCR reads with MiXCR, giving one entry per CDR3 protein. The sample carries some 500,000 distinct CDR3 sequences, roughly 12% recorded once. This sample also appeared in a second study, on T cells in Graves' hyperthyroidism and ophthalmopathy.

Here the sequenced sample was peripheral blood mononuclear cells (PBMCs), taken at new diagnosis, from a patient treated with antithyroid drugs. These receptors came from a man younger than 40 with Graves disease.

The table lists this clonotype with many counts. The V and J genes are TRBV7-3 and TRBJ2-7; 7 nucleotides align to TRBD2. V trimming: 1 base; J trimming: 5 bases; junction bases outside the gene matches: 8. Germline CDR1 and CDR2: SGHTA and FQGTGA. This CDR3 is built from 15 residues. DNA of the CDR3: TGTGCCAGCAGCTTAATGGGCGGGAGTATCGACGAGCAGTACTTC. Residues: CASSLMGGSIDEQYF.

This clonotype has a count of ten or more. The chain couples TRBV10-2 to TRBJ2-1, with D possibly being TRBD1 (5 bases). CDR1 is WSHSY and CDR2 is SAAADI in the germline V gene. Trimming shortened V by 7 bases and J by 6 bases, and 16 bases separated the two germline ends. The CDR3 is 14 residues long. CDR3 region: CASTLDIFGNEQFF. CDR3 DNA: TGCGCCAGCACCCTGGACATTTTTGGCAATGAGCAGTTCTTC.

The chain couples TRBV7-9 to TRBJ2-7; 8 nucleotides line up with TRBD1. V was clipped by 5 bases and J by 4 bases; unmatched bases: 10. From germline, CDR1 is SEHNR and CDR2 FQNEAQ (reference sequence). CDR3 length: 15 residues. CDR3 in DNA: TGTGCCAGCAGCCTTCGACAGGGGAAGGGTTACGAGCAGTACTTC. As protein: CASSLRQGKGYEQYF. The full variable domain, its missing parts supplied by reference TRBV7-9 and TRBJ2-7, is DTGVSQNPRHKITKRGQNVTFRCDPISEHNRLYWYRQTLGQGPEFLTYFQNEAQLEKSRLLSDRFSAERPKGSFSTLEIQRTEQGDSAMYLCASSLRQGKGYEQYFGPGTRLTVT.

This clonotype came up many times. The V gene is TRBV2, the J gene TRBJ2-7, with a tentative D call TRBD2 (5 bases). From germline, CDR1 is SNHLY and CDR2 FYNNEI. The CDR3 sequence is 13 residues long. Trimming pared 10 bases from V and 2 bases from J, leaving 15 bases between. DNA of the CDR3: TGTGCCACCTTGGGGAGCACTGCCTACGAGCAGTACTTC. It is translated as CATLGSTAYEQYF.

In this sample, this clonotype turned up many times. The chain uses TRBV30 and TRBJ2-1, with a tentative D call TRBD2 (6 bases). The CDR3 loop spans 13 amino acids. Trimming removed 3 bases from V and 11 bases from J, with 17 bases in between. Looked up from germline, CDR1 is GTSNPN and CDR2 is SVGIG (reference sequence). CDR3 sequence: CAWSVRWGLQQFF. The CDR3 DNA reads TGTGCCTGGAGCGTTCGGTGGGGACTTCAGCAGTTCTTC.

The chain is built from TRBV3-1 and TRBJ2-7; D remains ambiguous. The CDR3 extends over 12 amino acids. The V and J ends lost 4 bases and 5 bases respectively, with 9 bases between them. The V gene's germline CDR1 is LGHDT and CDR2 YNNKEL (reference sequence). This chain's CDR3 is CASSPNYNEQYF. Here the CDR3 DNA reads TGTGCCAGCAGCCCCAACTACAACGAGCAGTACTTC.

This clonotype appeared a few times. It may be a read error: a sequence one base away is much more abundant. This likely comes from a read error, as the CDR3 has no conserved phenylalanine or tryptophan at its end. The CDR3 DNA sequence: TGTGCCAGCAGTTCTCTAGCGGGGTGGAGTACCCCAGAGACCCAGTACTCC. Encoded protein: CASSSLAGWSTPETQYS. V and J are TRBV12-3 or TRBV12-4 and TRBJ2-5; 9 nucleotides agree with TRBD2. The V and J ends lost 4 bases and 4 bases, in that order; junction bases with no gene match: 13. The CDR3 covers 17 residues.

This clonotype was seen ten or more times. The chain is built from TRBV15 and TRBJ2-3; D is unresolved. This CDR3 is built from 15 residues. Trimming took off 0 bases at V and 1 base at J, with 8 bases between the two ends. Germline values: CDR1 LNHNV, CDR2 YYDKDF (reference sequence). CDR3 in amino acids: CATSRDPSGTDTQYF. CDR3 nucleotide sequence: TGTGCCACCAGCAGAGATCCAAGCGGCACAGATACGCAGTATTTT.

This clonotype was counted many times. The chain carries TRBV5-1 and TRBJ1-2; 7 nucleotides line up with TRBD1. The CDR3 covers 13 residues. With 2 bases clipped from V and 6 bases from J, the junction kept 4 bases outside the gene matches. Per the germline V gene, CDR1 is SGHRS and CDR2 is YFSETQ. In DNA form, the CDR3 reads TGCGCCAGCAGCTTCGACAGGGTCAATGGCTACACCTTC. This codes for CASSFDRVNGYTF.

This clonotype was seen a handful of times. The V call is TRBV29-1, the J call TRBJ2-7; a possible D gene is TRBD1 (6 bases). The CDR3 length is 11 residues. Germline V gene lookup returns CDR1 SQVTM and CDR2 ANQGSEA. V gave up 8 bases and J gave up 4 bases, with 12 bases separating them. The CDR3 loop reads CSTRDTYEQYF. CDR3 in DNA: TGCAGCACCCGGGACACTTACGAGCAGTACTTC.

The V call is TRBV14, the J call TRBJ2-1, with 7 nucleotides matching TRBD2. CDR1 and CDR2 from the germline V gene are SGHDN and FVKESK. The CDR3 runs to 15 residues. V lost 4 bases, J lost 0 bases, and 3 bases stayed unmatched. CDR3 DNA: TGTGCCAGCAGCCGGGACTACCCCTCCTACAATGAGCAGTTCTTC. Protein: CASSRDYPSYNEQFF. The full variable domain, its missing parts supplied by reference TRBV14 and TRBJ2-1, is EAGVTQFPSHSVIEKGQTVTLRCDPISGHDNLYWYRRVMGKEIKFLLHFVKESKQDESGMPNNRFLAERTGGTYSTLKVQPAELEDSGVYFCASSRDYPSYNEQFFGPGTRLTVL.

This clonotype was recorded at least ten times. This chain connects TRBV12-3 or TRBV12-4 to TRBJ2-2; TRBD2 agrees at 8 bases. CDR3 length: 15 residues. V lost 1 base, J lost 5 bases, and 3 bases stayed unmatched. CDR3 bases: TGTGCCAGCAGTTTAGACCCTAGCGGGACCGGGGAGCTGTTTTTT. Translation gives CASSLDPSGTGELFF.

This clonotype was seen many times. The chain joins TRBV20-1 to TRBJ2-3, with TRBD2 matching over 12 bases. Germline values: CDR1 DFQATT, CDR2 SNEGSKA (reference sequence). J gave up 3 bases and V 6 bases, and 7 bases lay outside the gene matches. This CDR3 has 15 residues. For the CDR3, the DNA is TGCAGTGCCCGAACCGGGACTAGCGGGACAGATACGCAGTATTTT. Amino acid sequence: CSARTGTSGTDTQYF.

The chain links TRBV5-1 to TRBJ2-5, with 8 bases that match TRBD2. Germline V gene sequence: CDR1 SGHRS, CDR2 YFSETQ. With 0 bases clipped from V and 4 bases from J, the junction kept 5 bases outside the gene matches. The CDR3 is 15 amino acids. The CDR3 DNA is TGCGCCAGCAGCTTGGCTGCGGGAGGAGGAGAGACCCAGTACTTC. Translated, it gives CASSLAAGGGETQYF.

This clonotype appeared many times. The rearrangement links TRBV7-3 to TRBJ2-1; D possibly corresponds to TRBD2 (5 bases). V shed 3 bases and J shed 5 bases, with 11 bases lying between them. Germline V CDR1 and CDR2: SGHTA, FQGTGA. CDR3 length: 14 amino acids. In nucleotides, the CDR3 is TGTGCCAGCAGCTTTTCTAGGACTGACAATGAGCAGTTCTTC. It specifies CASSFSRTDNEQFF.

Concerning this clonotype: A read error may explain this, as a much larger clone is one base away. The chain joins TRBV2 to TRBJ2-3, with unresolved D. The CDR3 spans 15 residues. From germline, CDR1 is SNHLY and CDR2 FYNNEI. The V end was cut by 6 bases, the J end by 1 base, with 14 bases between. The CDR3 DNA follows: TGTGCCAGCAGCCCCCAGTCTCTCGGCACAGATACGCAGTATTTT. Residues: CASSPQSLGTDTQYF.

This clonotype was counted at least ten times. CDR3 sequence reads: CANHDGVNTEAFF. The CDR3 DNA reads as TGCGCCAACCACGACGGAGTGAACACTGAAGCTTTCTTT. The chain uses TRBV10-1 and TRBJ1-1; D is ambiguous. Trimming removed 10 bases from V and 0 bases from J, with 12 bases in between. CDR1 WNHNN and CDR2 SYGVQD come from the germline V gene (reference sequence). The CDR3 runs to 13 residues.